These 16 T cell receptor beta chains originate from one sample sequenced in a study of PD-L1 blockade in urothelial cancer. Time point defined: peripheral blood 6 weeks after treatment start. Using immunoSEQ multiplex PCR, the repertoire was profiled, and TCRdb retains in-frame clones only, with some absent. The table shows about 50,000 clones, with 70% to 90% occurring only once. Sequenced here: PBMCs, sampled around atezolizumab (anti-PD-L1) treatment. The receptors originated from a man between 45 and 60 years old with urothelial cancer.

This chain connects TRBV5-1 to TRBJ2-1, with D hard to call. CDR3 length: 16 amino acids. V lost 4 bases and J lost 6, with 20 bases in between. Germline values: CDR1 SGHRS, CDR2 YFSETQ. The CDR3 DNA sequence: TGCGCCAGCAGCCAACCCCAGGCGACCACCCCCAATGAGCAGTTCTTC. Translated: CASSQPQATTPNEQFF.

The chain combines TRBV7-9 with TRBJ2-1; possible D gene TRBD2, 6 bases. Trimming shortened V by 3 bases and J by 6 bases, and 12 bases separated the two germline ends. From germline, CDR1 is SEHNR and CDR2 FQNEAQ (reference sequence). The CDR3 has 14 residues. The CDR3 here is CASSFASARNEQFF. The DNA for the CDR3 is TGTGCCAGCAGCTTCGCTAGCGCTCGCAATGAGCAGTTCTTC.

CDR3: CAWSPAGRSTEAFF. In DNA form, the CDR3 reads TGTGCCTGGAGTCCAGCAGGAAGGTCCACTGAAGCTTTCTTT. This sequence joins TRBV30 and TRBJ1-1; D unresolved. The V end was cut by 2 bases, the J end by 4 bases, with 14 bases between. The length of the CDR3 is 14 residues. Germline V gene sequence: CDR1 GTSNPN, CDR2 SVGIG (reference sequence).

The rearrangement uses TRBV4-2 and TRBJ2-5; 8 nucleotides align to TRBD2. This CDR3 is 15 amino acids long. The V segment lost 3 bases and the J segment 5 bases; nucleotides outside the gene matches: 8. Germline CDR1 is LGHNA and CDR2 is YNFKEQ. In DNA, the CDR3 is TGTGCCAGCAGCCATGGAGCGGGAGTCGGGGAGACCCAGTACTTC. This translates into CASSHGAGVGETQYF.

The rearrangement uses TRBV7-6 and TRBJ2-3; 11 bases agree with TRBD2. The CDR3 is 15 residues long. After removal of 5 bases from V and 6 bases from J, the junction contained 7 bases not matched to a gene. CDR1 and CDR2 from the germline V gene are SGHVS and FNYEAQ. CDR3 amino acids: CASSDGLAGLDTQYF. The CDR3 DNA sequence: TGTGCCAGCAGCGACGGACTAGCGGGTTTGGATACGCAGTATTTT.

The V call is TRBV5-5, the J call TRBJ2-7; 7 nucleotides line up with TRBD1. The CDR3 loop spans 16 amino acids. Germline V CDR1 and CDR2: SGHKS, YYEKEE (reference sequence). J gave up 0 bases and V 3 bases, and 9 bases lay outside the gene matches. DNA for the CDR3: TGTGCCAGCAGCTCGCGGACAGGAGCCAGCTCCTACGAGCAGTACTTC. Its translation is CASSSRTGASSYEQYF.

This chain joins TRBV6-5 and TRBJ2-1; 9 positions agree with TRBD2. CDR1 is MNHEY, CDR2 SVGAGI, per germline. V lost 5 bases and J lost 2; bases outside the gene matches: 4. The CDR3 is 15 amino acids. The CDR3 DNA reads TGTGCCAGCAGTCCAGCGGGGGGCCCCTACAATGAGCAGTTCTTC. Its protein is CASSPAGGPYNEQFF.

V and J are TRBV6-1 and TRBJ2-1; a possible D gene is TRBD2 (6 bases). Germline V gives CDR1 MNHNS, CDR2 SASEGT. Trimming cost V 1 base and J 10 bases, with 20 bases left between them. The CDR3 sequence is 16 residues long. The CDR3 protein is CASSEGLSGLRGEQFF. CDR3 sequence (DNA): TGTGCCAGCAGTGAAGGACTTAGCGGCTTGCGAGGGGAGCAGTTCTTC.

The J gene is TRBJ2-5, the V gene TRBV6-5; D is unresolved. The germline V and J ends were trimmed by 7 bases and 7 bases, with 16 bases remaining between them. The CDR3 is 13 residues long. CDR1 and CDR2 from the germline V gene are MNHEY and SVGAGI. CDR3 DNA: TGTGCCAGCACCACAGTACAGTACGGGACCCAGTACTTC. Encoded protein: CASTTVQYGTQYF.

This clone was counted once. This sequence joins TRBV28 and TRBJ2-1; D may be TRBD2 (5 bases). The CDR3 has 12 amino acids. CDR1 is MDHEN, CDR2 SYDVKM, per germline. V gave up 7 bases and J gave up 15 bases, with 19 bases separating them. DNA for the CDR3: TGTGCCAGCACCCGCGGGTCGCTAGTTCCGTTCTTC. Translating gives CASTRGSLVPFF. The full variable domain, with the rest looked up from reference TRBV28 and TRBJ2-1, is DVKVTQSSRYLVKRTGEKVFLECVQDMDHENMFWYRQDPGLGLRLIYFSYDVKMKEKGDIPEGYSVSREKKERFSLILESASTNQTSMYLCASTRGSLVPFFGPGTRLTVL.

The chain is built from TRBV7-9 and TRBJ1-4; possible D gene TRBD1, 6 bases. Germline assignment: CDR1 SEHNR and CDR2 FQNEAQ (reference sequence). Deletions cut 2 bases from V and 8 bases from J, with 15 bases between. The CDR3 consists of 15 residues. As DNA, the CDR3 is TGTGCCAGCAGCTTAATGGCAGGGGTAGGGGAAAAACTGTTTTTT. Its translation: CASSLMAGVGEKLFF.

V gene TRBV9 combines with J gene TRBJ2-3, with D perhaps matching TRBD2 (7 bases). Germline V CDR1 and CDR2: SGDLS, YYNGEE. V was pared by 0 bases and J by 6 bases, with 11 bases between. The length of the CDR3 is 14 residues. For the CDR3, the DNA is TGTGCCAGCAGCGTAGGGGGGGGCGGGGATACGCAGTATTTT. Encoded protein: CASSVGGGGDTQYF.

The chain is built from TRBV27 and TRBJ2-2; no definite D call. This CDR3 comprises 17 residues. Germline V CDR1 and CDR2: MNHEY, SMNVEV (reference sequence). The V gene lost 3 bases and the J gene lost 4 bases, with 18 bases spanning the gap. For the CDR3, the DNA is TGTGCCAGCAGTTTTGTCATTGCGGCACGTGCCACCGGGGAGCTGTTTTTT. This translates into CASSFVIAARATGELFF.

The gene calls are TRBV19 and TRBJ1-4; D is undetermined. The V gene's germline CDR1 is LNHDA and CDR2 SQIVND (reference sequence). V was clipped by 9 bases and J by 2 bases, with 10 bases between them. CDR3 size: 13 residues. The CDR3 DNA is TGTGCCAGCAACCGGGGTACTAATGAAAAACTGTTTTTT. Protein sequence: CASNRGTNEKLFF.

CDR3 sequence reads: CASSYSGQGGNQPQHF. The CDR3 DNA reads as TGTGCCAGCAGTTACTCGGGACAGGGGGGCAATCAGCCCCAGCATTTT. The rearrangement joins TRBV6-6 to TRBJ1-5, with 11 nucleotides matching TRBD1. This CDR3 is built from 16 residues. V lost 0 bases, J lost 2 bases, and 0 bases stayed unmatched. Germline lookup yields CDR1 MNHNY and CDR2 SVGAGI (reference sequence).

The rearrangement joins TRBV21-1 to TRBJ1-1. TRBV21-1 is a listed pseudogene. The CDR3 is made up of 15 amino acids. This CDR3 reads CASSKFGERGGEAFF. For the CDR3, the DNA is TGTGCCAGCAGCAAATTTGGGGAACGCGGGGGTGAAGCTTTCTTT.